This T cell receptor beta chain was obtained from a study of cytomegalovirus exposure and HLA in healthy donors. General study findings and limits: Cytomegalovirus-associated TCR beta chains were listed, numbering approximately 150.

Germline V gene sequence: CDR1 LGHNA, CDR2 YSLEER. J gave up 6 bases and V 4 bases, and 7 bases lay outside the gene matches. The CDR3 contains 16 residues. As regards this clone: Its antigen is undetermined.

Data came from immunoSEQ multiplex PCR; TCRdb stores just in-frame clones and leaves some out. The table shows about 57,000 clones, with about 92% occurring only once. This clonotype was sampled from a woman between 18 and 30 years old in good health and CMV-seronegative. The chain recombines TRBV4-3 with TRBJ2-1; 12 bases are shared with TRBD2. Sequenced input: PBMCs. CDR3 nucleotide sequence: TGCGCCAGCAGCCGCCGACTAGCGGGAGCACCCAATGAGCAGTTCTTC. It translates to CASSRRLAGAPNEQFF.